These 8 T cell receptor beta chains were sequenced from one sample in a study of response to subunit inactivated influenza vaccine. Each CDR3 protein is one row after TCRdb ran MiXCR on the RT-PCR reads. Of 500,000 or so distinct CDR3 sequences in the sample, 15% to 20% were seen once. The sample was CD4+ T cells sorted from PBMCs, taken roughly 24 months after vaccination. The source is a man aged 50-75 years who received an inactivated influenza vaccine.

The chain links TRBV20-1 to TRBJ1-4; 8 bases line up with TRBD1. The CDR3 has 13 amino acids. In germline, CDR1 is DFQATT, CDR2 SNEGSKA (reference sequence). Trimming took 6 bases from V and 10 from J; bases not matched to a gene: 10. The DNA for the CDR3 is TGCAGTGCCTCAGGGCAGGGGGCAAGAAAACTGTTTTTT. It specifies CSASGQGARKLFF.

The sample holds many counts of this clonotype. This chain links TRBV12-3 or TRBV12-4 with TRBJ1-4; no firm D call. The CDR3 length is 15 residues. Between the trimmed V and J ends, which lost 6 bases and 7 bases, there was a span of 18 bases. The DNA of the CDR3 is TGTGCCAGCAGACCCGACCCCTGGAGTGGTGAAAAACTGTTTTTT. It translates to CASRPDPWSGEKLFF.

The chain joins TRBV12-3 or TRBV12-4 to TRBJ1-1, with a possible D match to TRBD1 (6 bases). CDR3 length equals 20 residues. Trimming removed 3 bases at V and 3 bases at J, with 29 bases between. The CDR3 region is CASSFGDWGRTLVEDTEAFF. The DNA of the CDR3 is TGTGCCAGCAGTTTCGGGGATTGGGGGCGGACCTTAGTGGAGGACACTGAAGCTTTCTTT.

This chain connects TRBV12-3 or TRBV12-4 to TRBJ2-3; no clear D. The CDR3 is 14 amino acids. The V gene lost 3 bases and the J gene lost 5 bases, with 12 bases spanning the gap. The CDR3 coding sequence is TGTGCCAGCAGTTTTGGCCGGCGAGGAGATACGCAGTATTTT. Protein product: CASSFGRRGDTQYF.

This CDR3 is CSARGLSGNYEQYF. CDR3 in DNA: TGCAGTGCTAGAGGACTGAGCGGGAACTACGAGCAGTACTTC. The chain links TRBV20-1 to TRBJ2-7, with 7 bases that match TRBD2. With 1 base clipped from V and 3 bases from J, the junction kept 6 bases outside the gene matches. Germline V CDR1 and CDR2: DFQATT, SNEGSKA (reference sequence). CDR3 size: 14 residues.

V gene TRBV14 combines with J gene TRBJ2-5; 8 bases match TRBD2. J gave up 2 bases and V 1 base, and 12 bases lay outside the gene matches. Looked up from germline, CDR1 is SGHDN and CDR2 is FVKESK. This CDR3 is 18 amino acids long. The CDR3 DNA reads as TGTGCCAGCAGCCAAGTACGCCTAGGACTAGCCGGACAAGAGACCCAGTACTTC. Amino acid sequence: CASSQVRLGLAGQETQYF.

CDR3 sequence (DNA): TGTGCCAGCAGTTTGCGGGAGCGAAATTCACCCCTCCACTTT. It specifies CASSLRERNSPLHF. The rearrangement joins TRBV12-3 or TRBV12-4 to TRBJ1-6; D gene uncertain. This CDR3 spans 14 amino acids. Trimming took off 3 bases at V and 7 bases at J, with 10 bases between the two ends.

This clonotype was found a few times. The chain employs TRBV2 and TRBJ1-4, with no clear D. Trimming shortened V by 5 bases and J by 4 bases, and 5 bases separated the two germline ends. This CDR3 region has 12 residues. Looked up from germline, CDR1 is SNHLY and CDR2 is FYNNEI. DNA for the CDR3: TGTGCCAGCAGTTTTAATAATGAAAAACTGTTTTTT. Its translation: CASSFNNEKLFF.